This T cell receptor (beta chain) was found in a study of vaccination and CD4 T cells after COVID-19. Background on the study: Fewer than ten convalescent cases were mild and one was severe, and all had been SARS-CoV-2 positive by nasal swab PCR.

Documented treatment: approximately nine-day PBMC culture with coronavirus spike peptide pools or control peptides (ViraFEST assay). ViraFEST used peptide pools to expand antigen-specific T cells before TCR sequencing. Trimming at V came to 4 bases and at J to 5 bases, leaving 14 bases not matched to a gene. This CDR3 contains 17 residues. Germline V lookup: CDR1 SNHLY, CDR2 FYNNEI. Turning to this clonotype: Its cognate antigen is unknown.

CD4+ T cells that had been cultured provided DNA sequenced with the Oncomine TCR Beta short-read assay. TCRdb used MiXCR to reprocess the PCR reads, holding one entry per CDR3 protein. Of some 12,000 distinct CDR3 sequences in the sample, less than 75% were seen once. The specimen comprised CD4+ T cells from blood, cultured in vitro, sampled before SARS-CoV-2 vaccination. The sequence came from a human donor who had recovered from COVID-19. V is TRBV2 and J is TRBJ2-7; 10 bases line up with TRBD1. This CDR3 reads CASSVGRTGGYVDEQYF. The CDR3 DNA is TGTGCCAGCAGTGTAGGGAGGACAGGGGGATATGTAGACGAGCAGTACTTC.